A single sample is the source of the 27 T cell receptor beta chains below, sequenced in a study of blood T cell repertoires in COVID-19 (dated by TCRdb to about 2020). Library preparation used the immunoSEQ multiplex PCR assay. This immuneACCESS table, as held by TCRdb, lists in-frame sequences with V and J called but not all clones. Of the missing ones, under half trace to an unresolved V gene in checked studies; the others have no known cause. The sample has under 300,000 clones on record, around 90% of them singletons. Together, the top ten hold 0.8% to 1% of the sample. Sequencing was done on a sample of PBMCs or T cells enriched from blood (not recorded which). These receptors all come from a woman aged 25-40 years who had recovered from COVID-19.

J is TRBJ1-1 and V is TRBV3-1 (or the pseudogene TRBV3-2), with D possibly matching TRBD1 (6 bases). The germline V and J ends were trimmed by 8 bases and 5 bases, with 18 bases remaining between them. CDR3 size: 14 residues. CDR1 is LGHDT and CDR2 is YNNKEL in the germline V gene (reference sequence). The CDR3 here is CASSRGGLRTEAFF. CDR3 nucleotide sequence: TGTGCCAGCTCTAGGGGGGGCCTAAGGACTGAAGCTTTCTTT.

The chain links TRBV9 to TRBJ2-3, with D possibly matching TRBD1 (6 bases). Germline CDR1 is SGDLS and CDR2 is YYNGEE. This CDR3 has 14 residues. V was cut by 4 bases and J by 1 base, with 10 bases left in between. This chain's CDR3 is CASSPKGGTDTQYF. The CDR3 nucleotides are TGTGCCAGCAGCCCAAAGGGGGGCACAGATACGCAGTATTTT.

The V gene is TRBV12-3 or TRBV12-4, the J gene TRBJ1-1; tentative D call: TRBD1 (5 bases). CDR3 length equals 12 residues. V was shortened by 2 bases and J by 5 bases, with 6 bases between the two germline ends. The CDR3 nucleotides are TGTGCCAGCAGTTTAACAGGAACTGAAGCTTTCTTT. This gives the protein CASSLTGTEAFF.

This chain joins TRBV7-6 and TRBJ2-5, with a possible D match to TRBD1 (6 bases). V shed 6 bases and J shed 5 bases, with 19 bases lying between them. This CDR3 contains 15 residues. Germline V gene sequence: CDR1 SGHVS, CDR2 FNYEAQ. The CDR3 loop is CASSYGGQARETQYF. The DNA of the CDR3 is TGTGCCAGCAGTTATGGGGGACAAGCGAGGGAGACCCAGTACTTC.

The chain is built from TRBV12-5 and TRBJ2-1; D unclear. The germline V gene has CDR1 LGHNT and CDR2 FRNRAP. Between the trimmed V and J ends, which lost 2 bases and 8 bases, there was a span of 10 bases. This CDR3 region has 13 residues. The CDR3: CASGLSGFHEQFF. The CDR3 nucleotides are TGTGCTAGTGGTTTGTCGGGTTTTCATGAGCAGTTCTTC. Full variable domain (outside the CDR3, taken from reference TRBV12-5 and TRBJ2-1): DARVTQTPRHKVTEMGQEVTMRCQPILGHNTVFWYRQTMMQGLELLAYFRNRAPLDDSGMPKDRFSAEMPDATLATLKIQPSEPRDSAVYFCASGLSGFHEQFFGPGTRLTVL.

Concerning this clone: One end of the junction varies from germline; a read error may be responsible. The chain uses TRBV5-1 and TRBJ1-3; no definite D call. Germline V CDR1 and CDR2: SGHRS, YFSETQ. CDR3 length equals 15 residues. CDR3 loop: CASSLEAASGDTIYF. The CDR3 nucleotides read TGCGCCAGCAGCTTGGAGGCAGCGTCTGGAGACACCATATATTTT.

V gene TRBV7-3 combines with J gene TRBJ1-1; TRBD1 might be the D (6 bases). The CDR3 consists of 15 residues. V gave up 1 base and J gave up 3 bases, with 12 bases separating them. The germline gives CDR1 SGHTA, CDR2 FQGTGA. CDR3: CASSLNRGIDTEAFF. The DNA for the CDR3 is TGTGCCAGCAGCTTAAATAGGGGGATTGACACTGAAGCTTTCTTT. The variable domain in full, with the rest retrieved from reference TRBV7-3 and TRBJ1-1, is GAGVSQTPSNKVTEKGKYVELRCDPISGHTALYWYRQSLGQGPEFLIYFQGTGAADDSGLPNDRFFAVRPEGSVSTLKIQRTERGDSAVYLCASSLNRGIDTEAFFGQGTRLTVV.

This clone was seen only once. The chain uses TRBV9 and TRBJ1-5; the D gene is possibly TRBD1 (6 bases). Trimming took 7 bases from V and 4 from J, leaving 12 bases between them. From germline, CDR1 is SGDLS and CDR2 YYNGEE. The CDR3 runs to 13 residues. The CDR3 spells CASGGRGNQPQHF. CDR3 coding DNA: TGTGCCAGCGGCGGTAGGGGGAATCAGCCCCAGCATTTT.

The chain has TRBV11-2 and TRBJ2-7; 7 bases match TRBD1. Germline V CDR1 and CDR2: SGHAT, FQNNGV. The CDR3 covers 15 residues. V was pared by 1 base and J by 0 bases, with 3 bases of the junction left unmatched. For the CDR3, the DNA is TGTGCCAGCAGCTTAGGGGACAGAAACTCCTACGAGCAGTACTTC. This gives the protein CASSLGDRNSYEQYF.

The chain combines TRBV7-8 with TRBJ2-2; 7 bases line up with TRBD2. Per germline, CDR1 SGHVS and CDR2 FQNEAQ. The CDR3 contains 18 residues. With 3 bases clipped from V and 1 base from J, the junction kept 11 bases outside the gene matches. The CDR3 loop is CASSFLSGTLMNTGELFF. The CDR3, as DNA: TGTGCCAGCAGCTTCCTCAGCGGGACCTTAATGAACACCGGGGAGCTGTTTTTT.

This chain uses TRBV3-1 (or the pseudogene TRBV3-2) with TRBJ2-5; D possibly corresponds to TRBD2 (5 bases). The CDR3 sequence is 13 residues long. The V end was cut by 1 base, the J end by 5 bases, with 8 bases between. In germline, CDR1 is LGHDT, CDR2 YNNKEL (reference sequence). CDR3 amino acids: CASSQGLRETQYF. DNA for the CDR3: TGTGCCAGCAGCCAAGGACTAAGGGAGACCCAGTACTTC.

V gene TRBV27 combines with J gene TRBJ2-5, with D possibly TRBD2 on 5 matching bases. Germline V gives CDR1 MNHEY, CDR2 SMNVEV (reference sequence). The CDR3 extends over 11 amino acids. Between the trimmed V and J ends, which lost 5 bases and 5 bases, there was a span of 6 bases. The CDR3 loop is CASSRGETQYF. In DNA, the CDR3 is TGTGCCAGCAGTAGAGGGGAGACCCAGTACTTC.

The genes are TRBV27 and TRBJ2-3; maybe TRBD1 (5 bases). V was trimmed by 3 bases and J by 0 bases, leaving 7 bases between them. The CDR3 has 14 residues. Germline values: CDR1 MNHEY, CDR2 SMNVEV (reference sequence). CDR3 nucleotides: TGTGCCAGCAGTTTTCAGGGTAGCACAGATACGCAGTATTTT. Translated: CASSFQGSTDTQYF.

The chain recombines TRBV4-1 with TRBJ2-5; maybe TRBD2 (5 bases). The CDR3 totals 14 residues. CDR1 and CDR2 from the germline V gene are MGHRA and YSYEKL. V lost 0 bases, J lost 6 bases, and 11 bases lay in between. CDR3 amino acids: CASSQEASPKTQYF. The CDR3 DNA reads TGCGCCAGCAGCCAAGAGGCTAGCCCAAAGACCCAGTACTTC.

V gene TRBV18 combines with J gene TRBJ1-1, with TRBD1 as a possible D gene (5 bases). The germline V gene encodes CDR1 KGHSH and CDR2 LQKENI. The CDR3 spans 14 residues. Trimming stripped 3 bases from V and 6 bases from J, with 14 bases between. CDR3 in amino acids: CASSPVQGSAEAFF. The CDR3 nucleotides read TGTGCCAGCTCACCGGTTCAGGGTTCGGCTGAAGCTTTCTTT.

This clone appeared a few times. This chain links TRBV7-2 with TRBJ1-4; D may be TRBD1 (5 bases). Germline values: CDR1 SGHTA, CDR2 FQGNSA. The CDR3 spans 13 residues. Deletions cut 2 bases from V and 12 bases from J, with 13 bases between. For the CDR3, the DNA is TGTGCCAGCAGCTTAAAAAACGGGGGGGAACTGTTTTTT. Translated, it gives CASSLKNGGELFF.

This chain uses TRBV7-6 with TRBJ1-6; TRBD1 agrees at 7 bases. Germline values: CDR1 SGHVS, CDR2 FNYEAQ. The CDR3 has 15 amino acids. With 5 bases clipped from V and 6 bases from J, the junction kept 7 bases outside the gene matches. Here the CDR3 reads CASSAGTGANSPLHF. CDR3 DNA: TGTGCCAGCAGCGCCGGTACAGGGGCTAATTCACCCCTCCACTTT.

The chain couples TRBV28 to TRBJ2-7, with D possibly TRBD1 on 5 matching bases. The ends were cut back, 5 bases at V and 1 base at J, with 12 bases in the middle. The CDR3 is made up of 14 amino acids. Germline CDR1 reads MDHEN; CDR2 reads SYDVKM. In DNA form, the CDR3 reads TGTGCCAGCAGTGAGCTACAGGCTTCCTACGAGCAGTACTTC. Protein product: CASSELQASYEQYF.

The chain carries TRBV7-2 and TRBJ2-7; 7 nucleotides agree with TRBD2. The germline V gene has CDR1 SGHTA and CDR2 FQGNSA. The CDR3 spans 16 residues. The junction had 11 bases not matched to a gene; V was cut back by 0 bases and J by 6 bases. The CDR3 spells CASSLAISGFPGEQYF. The CDR3 DNA follows: TGTGCCAGCAGCTTAGCAATTAGCGGGTTCCCGGGCGAGCAGTACTTC.

The chain recombines TRBV3-1 (or the pseudogene TRBV3-2) with TRBJ1-6; a possible D gene is TRBD1 (5 bases). CDR1 and CDR2 (germline): LGHDT, YNNKEL (reference sequence). This CDR3 has 14 residues. Deletions cut 5 bases from V and 7 bases from J, with 12 bases between. The CDR3 loop is CASSVAWGNSPLHF. DNA for the CDR3: TGTGCCAGCAGCGTCGCCTGGGGCAATTCACCCCTCCACTTT.

This chain joins TRBV19 and TRBJ2-7, with a possible D match to TRBD1 (7 bases). CDR3 length: 14 amino acids. V lost 5 bases, J lost 2 bases, and 13 bases lay in between. From germline, CDR1 is LNHDA and CDR2 SQIVND (reference sequence). The CDR3 bases are TGTGCCAGTAGTTTCGACAGGGAGGCCTACGAGCAGTACTTC. This gives the protein CASSFDREAYEQYF.

The rearrangement joins TRBV11-2 to TRBJ2-1; D not certain. This CDR3 is built from 14 residues. Germline V gives CDR1 SGHAT, CDR2 FQNNGV. The germline V and J ends were trimmed by 5 bases and 0 bases, with 8 bases remaining between them. The CDR3 region has the DNA TGTGCCAGCAGCCGCCTAAGCTCCTACAATGAGCAGTTCTTC. This translates into CASSRLSSYNEQFF.

This chain uses TRBV2 with TRBJ2-7, with 8 nucleotides matching TRBD1. Germline CDR1 SNHLY, CDR2 FYNNEI. The CDR3 extends over 14 amino acids. With 4 bases clipped from V and 2 bases from J, the junction kept 4 bases outside the gene matches. DNA for the CDR3: TGTGCCAGCAGTGGCCGGACAGGGACCTACGAGCAGTACTTC. Its protein product is CASSGRTGTYEQYF.

J is TRBJ2-7 and V is TRBV7-9, with TRBD1 matching over 7 bases. The CDR3 sequence is 12 residues long. CDR1 and CDR2 from the germline V gene are SEHNR and FQNEAQ (reference sequence). Losses at the gene ends were 1 base for V and 13 bases for J; bases not matched to a gene: 7. The CDR3 loop is CASSLGTGQSYF. The CDR3 region has the DNA TGTGCCAGCAGCTTAGGGACGGGACAGTCTTACTTC.

This rearrangement joins TRBV2 to TRBJ1-1; D is possibly TRBD1 (5 bases). Germline V gene data show CDR1 as SNHLY and CDR2 as FYNNEI. V was pared by 2 bases and J by 6 bases, with 13 bases between. The CDR3 runs 14 residues. The DNA of the CDR3 is TGTGCCAGCAGTGAATTGATGGGGGGGGCTGAAGCTTTCTTT. This encodes CASSELMGGAEAFF.

The genes are TRBV5-1 and TRBJ1-3; 9 bases are a match to TRBD1. The V and J ends lost 2 bases and 8 bases, in that order; junction bases with no gene match: 5. This CDR3 spans 14 amino acids. Germline CDR1 and CDR2: SGHRS and YFSETQ. CDR3 loop: CASSFDRGMDTIYF. The CDR3 DNA reads as TGCGCCAGCAGCTTCGACAGGGGGATGGACACCATATATTTT.

The chain couples TRBV18 to TRBJ1-1, with D possibly TRBD1 on 6 matching bases. Germline loops: CDR1 KGHSH, CDR2 LQKENI. Trimming left V 3 bases short and J 2 bases short, with 13 bases between. The CDR3 covers 15 residues. CDR3 sequence reads: CASSPGTHTNTEAFF. In nucleotides, the CDR3 is TGTGCCAGCTCACCCGGGACACATACCAACACTGAAGCTTTCTTT.